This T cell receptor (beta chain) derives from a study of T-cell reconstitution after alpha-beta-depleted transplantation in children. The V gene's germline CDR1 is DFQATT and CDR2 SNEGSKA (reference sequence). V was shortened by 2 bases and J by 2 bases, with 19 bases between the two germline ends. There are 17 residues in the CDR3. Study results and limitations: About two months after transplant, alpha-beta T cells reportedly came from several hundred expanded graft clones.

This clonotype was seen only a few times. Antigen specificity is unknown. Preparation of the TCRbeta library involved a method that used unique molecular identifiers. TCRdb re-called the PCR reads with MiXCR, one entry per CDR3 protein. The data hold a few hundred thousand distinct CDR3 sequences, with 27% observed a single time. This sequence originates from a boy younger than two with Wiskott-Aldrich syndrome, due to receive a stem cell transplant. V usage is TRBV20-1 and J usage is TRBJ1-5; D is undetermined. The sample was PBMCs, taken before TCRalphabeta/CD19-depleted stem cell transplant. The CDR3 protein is CSARRPRATRGNQPQHF. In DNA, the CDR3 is TGCAGTGCTAGACGCCCGAGGGCGACGCGTGGCAATCAGCCCCAGCATTTT.